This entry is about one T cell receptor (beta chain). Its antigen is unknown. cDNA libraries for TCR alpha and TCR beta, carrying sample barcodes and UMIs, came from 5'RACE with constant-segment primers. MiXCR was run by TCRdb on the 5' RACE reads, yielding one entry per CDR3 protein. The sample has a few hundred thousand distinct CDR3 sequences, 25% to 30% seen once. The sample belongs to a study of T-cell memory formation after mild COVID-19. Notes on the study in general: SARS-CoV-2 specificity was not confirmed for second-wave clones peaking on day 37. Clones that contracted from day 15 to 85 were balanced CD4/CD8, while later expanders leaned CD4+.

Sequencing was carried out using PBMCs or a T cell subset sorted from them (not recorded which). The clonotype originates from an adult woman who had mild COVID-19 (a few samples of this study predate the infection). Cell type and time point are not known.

The CDR3 coding sequence is TGCGCCAGCAGCCAAGATCCAGGCCCCGCCTACGAGCAGTACTTC. Its translation: CASSQDPGPAYEQYF. V and J are TRBV5-1 and TRBJ2-7; D unresolved. The germline gives CDR1 SGHRS, CDR2 YFSETQ. The CDR3 covers 15 residues. Trimming took off 4 bases at V and 2 bases at J, with 16 bases between the two ends. Drawing the rest from reference TRBV5-1 and TRBJ2-7, the complete variable domain is KAGVTQTPRYLIKTRGQQVTLSCSPISGHRSVSWYQQTPGQGLQFLFEYFSETQRNKGNFPGRFSGRQFSNSRSEMNVSTLELGDSALYLCASSQDPGPAYEQYFGPGTRLTVT.